What follows is one T cell receptor beta chain and its context. The data originate from a study of blood T cell repertoires in COVID-19. Study information: Spain, Italy and the United States supplied samples that represented acute and convalescent COVID-19. Nucleic acid was either cDNA or gDNA, and it came from T cells, B-cell-depleted T cells, or PBMCs.

Authors' data handling: Estimation of nucleated cell counts relied on the amplification of reference gene primers. The data were produced by immunoSEQ multiplex PCR, yet TCRdb's version contains in-frame clones alone and is incomplete. V and J calls and clone size are given by that table; D and trimming were obtained from the DNA. The sample has 150,000 to 200,000 clones, 88% seen once. The CDR3 runs 13 residues. Germline loops: CDR1 SEHNR, CDR2 FQNEAQ (reference sequence). Trimming cost V 5 bases and J 5 bases, with 9 bases left between them. Material: peripheral blood. The chain carries TRBV7-9 and TRBJ1-4; possibly TRBD1 for D (5 bases). This clonotype originated in a man aged 65 to 85 with active or convalescent COVID-19. The CDR3 sequence is CASSMTENEKLFF. CDR3 nucleotides: TGTGCCAGCAGCATGACAGAGAATGAAAAACTGTTTTTT. Based on the CDR3 plus reference TRBV7-9 and TRBJ1-4, the full variable domain is DTGVSQNPRHKITKRGQNVTFRCDPISEHNRLYWYRQTLGQGPEFLTYFQNEAQLEKSRLLSDRFSAERPKGSFSTLEIQRTEQGDSAMYLCASSMTENEKLFFGSGTQLSVL.